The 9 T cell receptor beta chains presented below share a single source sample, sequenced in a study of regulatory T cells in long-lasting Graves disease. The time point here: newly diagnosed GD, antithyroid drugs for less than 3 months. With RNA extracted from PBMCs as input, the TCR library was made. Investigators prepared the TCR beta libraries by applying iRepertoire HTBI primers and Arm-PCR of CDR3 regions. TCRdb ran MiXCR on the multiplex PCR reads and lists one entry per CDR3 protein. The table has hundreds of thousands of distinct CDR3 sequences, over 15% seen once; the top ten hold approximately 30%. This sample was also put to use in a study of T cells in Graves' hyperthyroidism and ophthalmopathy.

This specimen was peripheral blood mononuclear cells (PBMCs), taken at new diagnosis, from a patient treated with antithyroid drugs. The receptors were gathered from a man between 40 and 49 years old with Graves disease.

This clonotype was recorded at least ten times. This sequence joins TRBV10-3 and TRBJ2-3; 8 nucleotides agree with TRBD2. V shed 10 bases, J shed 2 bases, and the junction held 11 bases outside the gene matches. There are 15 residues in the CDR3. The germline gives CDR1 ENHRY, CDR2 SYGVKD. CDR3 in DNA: TGTGCCACCGCCTTTGGTAGCGGGGACACAGATACGCAGTATTTT. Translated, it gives CATAFGSGDTDTQYF.

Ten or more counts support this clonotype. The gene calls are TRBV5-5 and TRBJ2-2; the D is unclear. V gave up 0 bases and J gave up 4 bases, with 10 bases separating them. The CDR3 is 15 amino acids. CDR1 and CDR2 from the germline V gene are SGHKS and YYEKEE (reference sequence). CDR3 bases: TGTGCCAGCAGCTTGGTGGGTCACGGCACCGGGGAGCTGTTTTTT. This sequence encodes CASSLVGHGTGELFF.

As DNA, the CDR3 is TGCAGTGCCAGCTATTATGGGACTAGCGGTTATGGGCAGTTCTTC. Translation gives CSASYYGTSGYGQFF. The chain recombines TRBV20-1 with TRBJ2-1; 11 nucleotides line up with TRBD2. The germline V gene encodes CDR1 DFQATT and CDR2 SNEGSKA (reference sequence). The CDR3 has 15 amino acids. V lost 6 bases, J lost 12 bases, and 16 bases stayed unmatched.

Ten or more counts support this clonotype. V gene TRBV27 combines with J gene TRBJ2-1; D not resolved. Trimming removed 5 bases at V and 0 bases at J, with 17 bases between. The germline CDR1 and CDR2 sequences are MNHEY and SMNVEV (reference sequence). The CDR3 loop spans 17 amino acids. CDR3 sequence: CASSLRRRQLSYNEQFF. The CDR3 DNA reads TGTGCCAGCAGTCTCCGTCGACGACAACTCTCCTACAATGAGCAGTTCTTC.

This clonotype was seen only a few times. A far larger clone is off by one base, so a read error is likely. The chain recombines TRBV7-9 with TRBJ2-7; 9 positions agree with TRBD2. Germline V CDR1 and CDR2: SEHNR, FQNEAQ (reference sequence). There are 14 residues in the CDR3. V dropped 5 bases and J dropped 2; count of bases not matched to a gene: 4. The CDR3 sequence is CASSPSGEAYEQYF. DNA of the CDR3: TGTGCCAGCAGCCCTAGCGGGGAGGCCTACGAGCAGTACTTC. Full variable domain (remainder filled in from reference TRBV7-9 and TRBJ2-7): DTGVSQNPRHKITKRGQNVTFRCDPISEHNRLYWYRQTLGQGPEFLTYFQNEAQLEKSRLLSDRFSAERPKGSFSTLEIQRTEQGDSAMYLCASSPSGEAYEQYFGPGTRLTVT.

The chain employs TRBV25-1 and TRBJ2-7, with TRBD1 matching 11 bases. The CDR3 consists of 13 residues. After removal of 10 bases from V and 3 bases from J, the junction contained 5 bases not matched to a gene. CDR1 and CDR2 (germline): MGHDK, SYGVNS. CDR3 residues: CATRTGGRYEQYF. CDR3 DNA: TGTGCCACCAGGACAGGGGGCCGCTACGAGCAGTACTTC.

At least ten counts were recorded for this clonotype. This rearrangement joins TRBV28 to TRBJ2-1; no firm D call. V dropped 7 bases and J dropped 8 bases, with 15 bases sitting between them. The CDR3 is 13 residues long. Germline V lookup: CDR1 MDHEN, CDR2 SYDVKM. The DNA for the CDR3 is TGTGCCAGCACAGAGAGCCAAAGGGATGAGCAGTTCTTC. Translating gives CASTESQRDEQFF.

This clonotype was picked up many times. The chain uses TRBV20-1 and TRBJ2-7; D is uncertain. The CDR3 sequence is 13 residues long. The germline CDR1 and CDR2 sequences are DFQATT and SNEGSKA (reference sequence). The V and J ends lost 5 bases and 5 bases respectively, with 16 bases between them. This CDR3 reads CSARGLTFDEQYF. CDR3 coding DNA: TGCAGTGCTCGTGGGCTAACATTCGACGAGCAGTACTTC.

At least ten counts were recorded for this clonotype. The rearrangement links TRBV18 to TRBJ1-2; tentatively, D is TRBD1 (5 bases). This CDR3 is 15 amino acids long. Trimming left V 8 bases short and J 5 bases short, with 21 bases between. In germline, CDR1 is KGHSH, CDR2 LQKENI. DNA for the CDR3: TGTGCCAGCAAACCCACGGGGGTGGGGAGGTATGGCTACACCTTC. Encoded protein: CASKPTGVGRYGYTF.